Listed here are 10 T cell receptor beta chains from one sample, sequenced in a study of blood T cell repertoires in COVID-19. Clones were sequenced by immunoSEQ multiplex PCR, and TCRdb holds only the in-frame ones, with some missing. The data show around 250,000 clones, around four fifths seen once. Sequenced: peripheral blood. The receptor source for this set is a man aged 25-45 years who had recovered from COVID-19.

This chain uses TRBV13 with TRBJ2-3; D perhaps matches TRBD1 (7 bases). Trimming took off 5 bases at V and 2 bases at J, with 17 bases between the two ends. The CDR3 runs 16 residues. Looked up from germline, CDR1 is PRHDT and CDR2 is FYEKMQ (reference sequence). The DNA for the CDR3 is TGTGCCAGCAGCCCACGTCGCGGGACAGACACAGATACGCAGTATTTT. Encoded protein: CASSPRRGTDTDTQYF.

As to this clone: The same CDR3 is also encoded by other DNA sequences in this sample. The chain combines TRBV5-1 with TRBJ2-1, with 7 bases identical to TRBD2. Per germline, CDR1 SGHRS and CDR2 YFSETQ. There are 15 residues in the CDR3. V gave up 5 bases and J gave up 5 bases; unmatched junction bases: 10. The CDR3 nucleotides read TGCGCCAGCAGTCTCGAGTGGGGGGGACACAATGAGCAGTTCTTC. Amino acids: CASSLEWGGHNEQFF.

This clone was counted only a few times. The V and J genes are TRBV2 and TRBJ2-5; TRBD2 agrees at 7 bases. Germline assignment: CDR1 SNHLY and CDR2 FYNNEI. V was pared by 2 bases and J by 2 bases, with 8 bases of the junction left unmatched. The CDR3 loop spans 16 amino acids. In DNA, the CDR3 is TGTGCCAGCAGTGAATCTCTTGGCGGGGGTCAAGAGACCCAGTACTTC. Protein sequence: CASSESLGGGQETQYF.

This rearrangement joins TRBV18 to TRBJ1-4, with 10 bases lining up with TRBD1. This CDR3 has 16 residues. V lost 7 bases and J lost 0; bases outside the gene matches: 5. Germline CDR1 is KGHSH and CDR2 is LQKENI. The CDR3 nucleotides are TGTGCCAGCTTACCCGGGACAGGGGCAACTAATGAAAAACTGTTTTTT. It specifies CASLPGTGATNEKLFF. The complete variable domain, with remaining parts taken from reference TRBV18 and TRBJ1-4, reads NAGVMQNPRHLVRRRGQEARLRCSPMKGHSHVYWYRQLPEEGLKFMVYLQKENIIDESGMPKERFSAEFPKEGPSILRIQQVVRGDSAAYFCASLPGTGATNEKLFFGSGTQLSVL.

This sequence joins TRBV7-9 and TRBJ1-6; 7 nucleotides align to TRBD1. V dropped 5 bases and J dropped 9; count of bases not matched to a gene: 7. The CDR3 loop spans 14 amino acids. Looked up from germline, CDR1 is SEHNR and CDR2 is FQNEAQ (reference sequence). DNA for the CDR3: TGTGCCAGCAGCCAATGGGACAGAAGTTCACCCCTCCACTTT. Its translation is CASSQWDRSSPLHF.

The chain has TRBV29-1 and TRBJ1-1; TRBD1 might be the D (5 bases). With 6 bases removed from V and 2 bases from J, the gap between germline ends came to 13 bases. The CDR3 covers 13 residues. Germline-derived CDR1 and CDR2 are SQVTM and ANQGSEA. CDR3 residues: CSVAKQENTEAFF. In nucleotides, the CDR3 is TGCAGCGTCGCCAAACAGGAAAACACTGAAGCTTTCTTT.

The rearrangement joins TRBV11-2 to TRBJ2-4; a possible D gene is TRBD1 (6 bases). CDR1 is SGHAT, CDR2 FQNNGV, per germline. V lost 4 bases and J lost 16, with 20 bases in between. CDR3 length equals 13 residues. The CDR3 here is CASSSGVVDRPYF. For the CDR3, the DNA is TGTGCCAGCAGCTCCGGGGTGGTAGACAGGCCCTACTTC.

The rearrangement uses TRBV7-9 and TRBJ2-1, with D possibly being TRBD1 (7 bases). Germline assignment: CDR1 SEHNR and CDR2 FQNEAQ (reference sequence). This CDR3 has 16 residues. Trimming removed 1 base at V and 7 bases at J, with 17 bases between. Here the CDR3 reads CASSLVGGGKRNEQFF. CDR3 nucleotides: TGTGCCAGCAGCTTAGTAGGAGGGGGCAAAAGGAATGAGCAGTTCTTC.

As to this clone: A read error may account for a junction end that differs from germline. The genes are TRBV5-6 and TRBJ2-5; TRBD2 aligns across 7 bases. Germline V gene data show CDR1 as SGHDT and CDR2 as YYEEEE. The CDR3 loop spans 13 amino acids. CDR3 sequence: CASSLGRVGTQYF. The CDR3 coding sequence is TGTGCCAGCAGTTTGGGGAGGGTGGGGACCCAGTACTTC. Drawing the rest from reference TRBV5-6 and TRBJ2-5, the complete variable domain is DAGVTQSPTHLIKTRGQQVTLRCSPKSGHDTVSWYQQALGQGPQFIFQYYEEEERQRGNFPDRFSGHQFPNYSSELNVNALLLGDSALYLCASSLGRVGTQYFGPGTRLLVL.

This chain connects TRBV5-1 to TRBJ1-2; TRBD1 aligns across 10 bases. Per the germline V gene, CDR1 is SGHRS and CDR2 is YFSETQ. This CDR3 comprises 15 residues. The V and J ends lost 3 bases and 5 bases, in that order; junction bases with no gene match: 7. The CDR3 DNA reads TGCGCCAGCAGCTACACCGGGACAGGGGTATATGGCTACACCTTC. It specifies CASSYTGTGVYGYTF.